The 30 T cell receptor beta chains below come from one sample, sequenced in a study of T cells after yellow fever vaccination (dated by TCRdb to between 2017 and 2020). The treatment or condition tag for this specimen amounts to: live attenuated yellow fever vaccine strain. The library was obtained by 5' RACE. Sequencing was carried out with an Illumina HiSeq 2500. The public reads were quality trimmed at Q25 with fastp and then assembled into clones with MiXCR by TCRdb, keeping productive beta chains. One record per CDR3 amino acid sequence lists the most common genes and DNA. The sample table holds about 140,000 distinct CDR3 sequences, of which roughly 8% were seen once. The biggest ten clones account for roughly 0.73% of the sample. The source was CD4+ T cells sorted from PBMCs, collected 5 days after the yellow fever booster vaccination. The receptors originated from a young man who received the YFV17D yellow fever vaccine.

This clonotype appeared many times. The V and J genes are TRBV27 and TRBJ2-7; tentative D call: TRBD2 (6 bases). CDR1 MNHEY and CDR2 SMNVEV come from the germline V gene (reference sequence). The CDR3 totals 15 residues. With 5 bases removed from V and 6 bases from J, the gap between germline ends came to 20 bases. CDR3 nucleotides: TGTGCCAGCAGTCGCCGGGCGGGATATCCCCTCGAGCAGTACTTC. This translates into CASSRRAGYPLEQYF.

This clonotype was detected many times. CDR3 sequence reads: CATSTTSRRLAELAKNIQYF. The CDR3 nucleotides are TGTGCCACCAGCACTACCTCCCGAAGACTAGCAGAGTTAGCCAAAAACATTCAGTACTTC. V usage is TRBV15 and J usage is TRBJ2-4; 7 nucleotides match TRBD2. Germline trimming cut 4 bases from V and 0 bases from J; bases unmatched to any gene: 18. Germline V gives CDR1 LNHNV, CDR2 YYDKDF (reference sequence). The CDR3 is made up of 20 amino acids.

A few counts support this clonotype. This rearrangement joins TRBV30 to TRBJ2-7; TRBD1 is a possible D gene (5 bases). Germline CDR1 GTSNPN, CDR2 SVGIG (reference sequence). Deletions cut 2 bases from V and 5 bases from J, with 16 bases between. This CDR3 is 14 amino acids long. Written as DNA, the CDR3 is TGTGCCTGGAGTTCAGGGCCCCGGAACGACGAGCAGTACTTC. Its translation is CAWSSGPRNDEQYF.

Many counts were recorded for this clonotype. CDR3 bases: TGTGCCAGCAGCCCGGGGGGACGAAACACCATATATTTT. It codes for CASSPGGRNTIYF. The rearrangement joins TRBV7-9 to TRBJ1-3, with TRBD1 as a possible D gene (5 bases). There are 13 residues in the CDR3. V gave up 5 bases and J gave up 5 bases, with 10 bases separating them. Germline V gives CDR1 SEHNR, CDR2 FQNEAQ (reference sequence).

This clonotype was recorded at least ten times. J is TRBJ2-7 and V is TRBV7-2; TRBD1 matches 8 bases. The germline gives CDR1 SGHTA, CDR2 FQGNSA. There are 15 residues in the CDR3. V dropped 0 bases and J dropped 3; count of bases not matched to a gene: 4. The CDR3 bases are TGTGCCAGCAGCTTAGCGGGCAGGGGGCTCTACGAGCAGTACTTC. Its protein product is CASSLAGRGLYEQYF.

The sample holds one count of this clonotype. This sequence may be a read error, since a much larger clone differs from it by one base. V is TRBV6-2 or TRBV6-3 and J is TRBJ2-2; D call uncertain. Trimming removed 5 bases at V and 7 bases at J, with 17 bases between. CDR3 size: 15 residues. Germline-derived CDR1 and CDR2 are MNHEY and SVGEGT. CDR3 protein: CASSQVSPARGELFF. For the CDR3, the DNA is TGTGCCAGCAGTCAAGTATCCCCAGCCCGCGGGGAGCTGTTTTTT.

This clonotype has ten or more counts. The chain combines TRBV30 with TRBJ1-2; a weak D match, TRBD1 (6 bases). The germline V gene encodes CDR1 GTSNPN and CDR2 SVGIG (reference sequence). The CDR3 totals 14 residues. Trimming pared 1 base from V and 5 bases from J, leaving 14 bases between. The CDR3 DNA reads as TGTGCCTGGAGTGAAGGGGGTTTTCGATATGGCTACACCTTC. This codes for CAWSEGGFRYGYTF.

This clonotype was seen repeatedly, ten times or more. This rearrangement joins TRBV7-2 to TRBJ2-3; perhaps TRBD1 as D (6 bases). The V and J ends lost 5 bases and 2 bases respectively, with 17 bases between them. The V gene's germline CDR1 is SGHTA and CDR2 FQGNSA. CDR3 length: 16 amino acids. The CDR3 region has the DNA TGTGCCAGCAGCCCCCCCGGGAACAGGGTCACAGATACGCAGTATTTT. Protein sequence: CASSPPGNRVTDTQYF.

This clonotype was recorded at least ten times. V gene TRBV12-3 or TRBV12-4 combines with J gene TRBJ2-3, with a weak D call TRBD2 (5 bases). V lost 1 base, J lost 10 bases, and 15 bases lay in between. The CDR3 is 14 amino acids. CDR3 nucleotide sequence: TGTGCCAGCAGTTTAGACCCACTAGTTGGTTCGCAGTATTTT. Protein sequence: CASSLDPLVGSQYF.

This clonotype showed up just a few times. The CDR3: CASSYPVLGLAGAHEQYF. Here the CDR3 DNA reads TGTGCCAGCAGTTACCCTGTGCTAGGACTAGCGGGAGCGCACGAGCAGTACTTC. This rearrangement joins TRBV6-2 or TRBV6-3 to TRBJ2-7; the match to TRBD2 covers 13 bases. This CDR3 is 18 amino acids long. Germline V CDR1 and CDR2: MNHEY, SVGEGT. With V trimmed by 2 bases and J by 5 bases, 12 bases remained unmatched.

This clonotype was picked up many times. The chain combines TRBV20-1 with TRBJ2-7; maybe TRBD1 (6 bases). Trimming removed 6 bases at V and 3 bases at J, with 15 bases between. The germline V gene has CDR1 DFQATT and CDR2 SNEGSKA (reference sequence). The CDR3 loop spans 13 amino acids. The CDR3 spells CSATPRDIYEQYF. The CDR3 coding sequence is TGCAGTGCCACCCCCAGGGACATCTACGAGCAGTACTTC.

The chain joins TRBV3-1 to TRBJ2-7; 11 bases are shared with TRBD2. The CDR3 covers 15 residues. The germline CDR1 and CDR2 sequences are LGHDT and YNNKEL (reference sequence). Trimming cost V 8 bases and J 4 bases; bases outside gene matches: 10. The CDR3 protein is CASCRGLADSYEQYF. The CDR3 nucleotides are TGTGCCAGCTGCCGGGGACTAGCGGACTCATACGAGCAGTACTTC.

Ten or more counts support this clonotype. The chain combines TRBV16 with TRBJ2-7; TRBD1 is a possible D gene (6 bases). Germline V gives CDR1 KGHSY, CDR2 FQNENV. CDR3 size: 14 residues. The V gene lost 4 bases and the J gene lost 0 bases, with 10 bases spanning the gap. The CDR3 loop reads CASSPQQGSYEQYF. The CDR3 DNA reads TGTGCCAGCAGCCCACAACAGGGCTCCTACGAGCAGTACTTC.

The V call is TRBV5-1, the J call TRBJ2-2; no reliable D call. The length of the CDR3 is 15 residues. V lost 0 bases and J lost 4, with 10 bases in between. Germline V CDR1 and CDR2: SGHRS, YFSETQ. Here the CDR3 reads CASSLGAKSTGELFF. CDR3 DNA sequence: TGCGCCAGCAGCTTGGGAGCTAAGAGCACCGGGGAGCTGTTTTTT.

This clonotype came up many times. The chain is built from TRBV4-3 and TRBJ1-5; D remains ambiguous. This CDR3 has 13 residues. CDR1 is LGHNA and CDR2 is YSLEER in the germline V gene. Trimming took off 0 bases at V and 7 bases at J, with 7 bases between the two ends. CDR3 amino acids: CASSQDSGQPQHF. The CDR3 nucleotides are TGCGCCAGCAGCCAAGATAGTGGCCAGCCCCAGCATTTT.

This clonotype was recorded at least ten times. The chain has TRBV5-1 and TRBJ1-6; no definite D call. Trimming removed 0 bases from V and 7 bases from J, with 11 bases in between. Germline V CDR1 and CDR2: SGHRS, YFSETQ. The CDR3 is 15 amino acids. In DNA, the CDR3 is TGCGCCAGCAGCTTGGAGGCCCCCCCCAATTCACCCCTCCACTTT. Translating gives CASSLEAPPNSPLHF.

This clonotype was detected only a few times. The chain couples TRBV12-3 or TRBV12-4 to TRBJ1-1, with D possibly TRBD1 on 6 matching bases. Trimming took 5 bases from V and 2 from J, leaving 18 bases between them. This CDR3 has 16 amino acids. In nucleotides, the CDR3 is TGTGCCAGCAGTGGCAACCCCGGGACAACCAACACTGAAGCTTTCTTT. As protein: CASSGNPGTTNTEAFF.

This clonotype was seen many times. The rearrangement links TRBV6-6 to TRBJ2-5, with D perhaps TRBD2 (5 bases). With 5 bases removed from V and 10 bases from J, the gap between germline ends came to 11 bases. The CDR3 runs to 11 residues. Germline CDR1 reads MNHNY; CDR2 reads SVGAGI (reference sequence). The CDR3 region is CASSLLEDQYF. CDR3 DNA: TGTGCCAGCAGTCTCCTGGAGGACCAGTACTTC.

In this sample, this clonotype turned up a few times. V and J are TRBV5-6 and TRBJ2-5, with 7 bases lining up with TRBD1. Unmatched junction bases numbered 19, after V lost 6 bases and J lost 2 bases. The length of the CDR3 is 18 residues. The germline gives CDR1 SGHDT, CDR2 YYEEEE. The CDR3 region is CASKAFPPDRNLQETQYF. The CDR3 DNA reads as TGTGCCAGCAAAGCTTTTCCTCCGGACAGGAACTTACAAGAGACCCAGTACTTC. The whole variable domain, remainder taken from reference TRBV5-6 and TRBJ2-5, is DAGVTQSPTHLIKTRGQQVTLRCSPKSGHDTVSWYQQALGQGPQFIFQYYEEEERQRGNFPDRFSGHQFPNYSSELNVNALLLGDSALYLCASKAFPPDRNLQETQYFGPGTRLLVL.

This rearrangement joins TRBV20-1 to TRBJ1-2; D gene unclear. This CDR3 region has 15 residues. Germline V CDR1 and CDR2: DFQATT, SNEGSKA (reference sequence). Trimming cost V 6 bases and J 1 base, with 18 bases left between them. Here the CDR3 reads CSANPIRNFNYGYTF. The CDR3 coding sequence is TGCAGTGCCAATCCCATAAGAAATTTTAACTATGGCTACACCTTC.

The V gene is TRBV6-6, the J gene TRBJ2-7; no reliable D call. Trimming shortened V by 0 bases and J by 4 bases, and 4 bases separated the two germline ends. Germline V gives CDR1 MNHNY, CDR2 SVGAGI (reference sequence). The CDR3 is 12 amino acids. The CDR3 protein is CASSYSVYEQYF. In nucleotides, the CDR3 is TGTGCCAGCAGTTACTCGGTTTACGAGCAGTACTTC.

In its sample, this clonotype was seen many times. The chain links TRBV4-1 to TRBJ2-7, with TRBD2 identical over 7 bases. This CDR3 has 15 amino acids. Per germline, CDR1 MGHRA and CDR2 YSYEKL. The V gene end was trimmed by 1 base and the J gene end by 0 bases; junction bases not matched to a gene: 3. The CDR3 DNA is TGCGCCAGCAGCCAAGCAGGGAGGGGCTCCTACGAGCAGTACTTC. It yields the protein CASSQAGRGSYEQYF.

This clonotype was recorded at least ten times. The CDR3 here is CASSPGQGAVVEKLFF. Written as DNA, the CDR3 is TGTGCCAGCAGTCCAGGACAGGGGGCAGTTGTTGAAAAACTGTTTTTT. The chain has TRBV12-3 or TRBV12-4 and TRBJ1-4; TRBD1 aligns across 11 bases. The CDR3 is 16 residues long. V was clipped by 5 bases and J by 7 bases; unmatched bases: 9.

This clonotype was recorded at least ten times. The chain carries TRBV7-2 and TRBJ2-7, with 7 bases aligning to TRBD2. Trimming took 5 bases from V and 7 from J; bases not matched to a gene: 8. The CDR3 is made up of 13 amino acids. The germline gives CDR1 SGHTA, CDR2 FQGNSA. CDR3 DNA sequence: TGTGCCAGCAGCCCCGGGACTATGAGGGAGCAGTACTTC. Its translation is CASSPGTMREQYF. The full variable domain, completed using reference TRBV7-2 and TRBJ2-7, is GAGVSQSPSNKVTEKGKDVELRCDPISGHTALYWYRQSLGQGLEFLIYFQGNSAPDKSGLPSDRFSAERTGGSVSTLTIQRTQQEDSAVYLCASSPGTMREQYFGPGTRLTVT.

This rearrangement joins TRBV5-6 to TRBJ2-7, with a weak D call TRBD1 (6 bases). Looked up from germline, CDR1 is SGHDT and CDR2 is YYEEEE. V lost 3 bases to trimming and J lost 0 bases, with 13 bases between them. This CDR3 is 15 amino acids long. CDR3 coding DNA: TGTGCCAGCAGCTACTTACAGGGCCTCTCCTACGAGCAGTACTTC. Its translation is CASSYLQGLSYEQYF.

This clonotype was seen at least ten times. The rearrangement joins TRBV3-1 to TRBJ2-4; D possibly corresponds to TRBD2 (6 bases). The CDR3 sequence is 11 residues long. V was shortened by 8 bases and J by 15 bases, with 17 bases between the two germline ends. Germline CDR1 and CDR2: LGHDT and YNNKEL (reference sequence). The CDR3 here is CASPRRDGLYF. Here the CDR3 DNA reads TGTGCCAGCCCCCGGCGGGACGGCTTGTACTTC.

This clonotype was counted many times. The chain employs TRBV5-1 and TRBJ1-5; the D gene is possibly TRBD1 (6 bases). Trimming cost V 3 bases and J 0 bases, with 10 bases left between them. The germline CDR1 and CDR2 sequences are SGHRS and YFSETQ. There are 15 residues in the CDR3. CDR3 DNA: TGCGCCAGCAGCTCCACAGGGTCTAGCAATCAGCCCCAGCATTTT. Protein: CASSSTGSSNQPQHF.

This clonotype was seen a handful of times. This sequence joins TRBV18 and TRBJ1-4; perhaps TRBD1 as D (5 bases). Germline V gene data show CDR1 as KGHSH and CDR2 as LQKENI. The CDR3 spans 14 residues. The ends were cut back, 4 bases at V and 3 bases at J, with 9 bases in the middle. CDR3 amino acids: CASSLGTSNEKLFF. DNA for the CDR3: TGTGCCAGCTCACTCGGGACCTCTAATGAAAAACTGTTTTTT.

At least ten counts were recorded for this clonotype. The rearrangement joins TRBV7-3 to TRBJ2-7; 10 bases match TRBD1. The CDR3 loop spans 15 amino acids. The junction had 0 bases not matched to a gene; V was cut back by 0 bases and J by 1 base. From germline, CDR1 is SGHTA and CDR2 FQGTGA. CDR3 in DNA: TGTGCCAGCAGCTTAACGGGACAGGGGTCCTACGAGCAGTACTTC. It is translated as CASSLTGQGSYEQYF.

V gene TRBV12-3 or TRBV12-4 combines with J gene TRBJ2-7, with 7 bases fitting TRBD2. V lost 4 bases to trimming and J lost 2 bases; unmatched junction nucleotides: 8. The CDR3 contains 15 residues. CDR3 residues: CASSSGDYRTYEQYF. As DNA, the CDR3 is TGTGCCAGCAGTTCGGGGGACTACCGCACCTACGAGCAGTACTTC.